A selection of T cell receptor beta chains follows, all from one sample in a study of blood T cell repertoires in COVID-19. Measured with immunoSEQ multiplex PCR; TCRdb has only the in-frame clones, and not every one. The data show some 150,000 clones, 82% seen once. The sample taken for sequencing was peripheral blood. Receptors originate from a woman between 65 and 79 years old with acute or convalescent COVID-19. The CDR3 runs from the conserved cysteine through the conserved F or W. The D gene is left open where the match is weak. Rows give clone size only sometimes, using once, few, many, or a class for an expanded clone.

cdr3_aa: CASSFSSSSVYEQYF
cdr3_nt: TGCGCCAGCAGCTTCAGCTCCTCTAGCGTATACGAGCAGTACTTC
v_call: TRBV5-1
d_call: NA
j_call: TRBJ2-7
clone_size: NA
cdr3_length: 15

cdr3_aa: CAWRPRDRTYNEQFF
cdr3_nt: TGTGCCTGGAGGCCCCGGGACAGAACCTACAATGAGCAGTTCTTC
v_call: TRBV30
d_call: TRBD1
j_call: TRBJ2-1
clone_size: NA
cdr3_length: 15

cdr3_aa: CASSEARGDTGELFF
cdr3_nt: TGTGCCAGCAGTGAAGCGCGGGGGGACACCGGGGAGCTGTTTTTT
v_call: TRBV2
d_call: TRBD2
j_call: TRBJ2-2
clone_size: once
cdr3_length: 15

cdr3_aa: CASSLLSQETQYF
cdr3_nt: TGTGCCAGCAGTTTACTGTCCCAAGAGACCCAGTACTTC
v_call: TRBV12-3/TRBV12-4
d_call: NA
j_call: TRBJ2-5
clone_size: NA
cdr3_length: 13

cdr3_aa: CASRYGAVSTDTQYF
cdr3_nt: TGTGCCAGTAGGTATGGGGCAGTTAGCACAGATACGCAGTATTTT
v_call: TRBV19
d_call: NA
j_call: TRBJ2-3
clone_size: NA
cdr3_length: 15

cdr3_aa: CASSSIWLGEGSSYNEQFF
cdr3_nt: TGTGCCAGCAGCTCGATCTGGTTGGGGGAGGGGAGCTCCTACAATGAGCAGTTCTTC
v_call: TRBV7-9
d_call: TRBD2
j_call: TRBJ2-1
clone_size: NA
cdr3_length: 19

cdr3_aa: CASSQVLAGPPYNEQFF
cdr3_nt: TGTGCCAGCAGCCAAGTTCTAGCGGGACCACCCTACAATGAGCAGTTCTTC
v_call: TRBV14
d_call: TRBD2
j_call: TRBJ2-1
clone_size: NA
cdr3_length: 17

cdr3_aa: CASSLDGLSSYEQYF
cdr3_nt: TGCGCCAGCAGCTTGGACGGTCTGAGCTCCTACGAGCAGTACTTC
v_call: TRBV5-1
d_call: NA
j_call: TRBJ2-7
clone_size: NA
cdr3_length: 15

cdr3_aa: CASSSTGTGWADTQYF
cdr3_nt: TGTGCCAGCAGCTCGACCGGGACAGGGTGGGCAGATACGCAGTATTTT
v_call: TRBV5-8
d_call: TRBD1
j_call: TRBJ2-3
clone_size: NA
cdr3_length: 16

cdr3_aa: CASSLVVAIAGEGGEQFF
cdr3_nt: TGCGCCAGCAGCTTGGTTGTGGCCATAGCGGGAGAGGGGGGCGAGCAGTTCTTC
v_call: TRBV5-1
d_call: TRBD2
j_call: TRBJ2-1
clone_size: NA
cdr3_length: 18

cdr3_aa: CASLSGTAISGANVLTF
cdr3_nt: TGTGCCAGCTTAAGTGGGACAGCAATATCTGGGGCCAACGTCCTGACTTTC
v_call: TRBV28
d_call: TRBD1
j_call: TRBJ2-6
clone_size: NA
cdr3_length: 17

cdr3_aa: CASSNTSGLAGVTDTQYF
cdr3_nt: TGTGCCAGCAGTAACACGTCAGGACTAGCGGGAGTAACAGATACGCAGTATTTT
v_call: TRBV6-2/TRBV6-3
d_call: TRBD2
j_call: TRBJ2-3
clone_size: NA
cdr3_length: 18

cdr3_aa: CASIPTGVYGYTF
cdr3_nt: TGTGCCAGCATCCCGACAGGAGTCTATGGCTACACCTTC
v_call: TRBV6-5
d_call: NA
j_call: TRBJ1-2
clone_size: NA
cdr3_length: 13

cdr3_aa: CASSFYRGLSYNEQFF
cdr3_nt: TGTGCCAGCAGTTTCTACAGGGGGCTATCCTACAATGAGCAGTTCTTC
v_call: TRBV28
d_call: TRBD1
j_call: TRBJ2-1
clone_size: NA
cdr3_length: 16

cdr3_aa: CASSYEYRGLNEQFF
cdr3_nt: TGTGCCAGCAGTTATGAGTACAGGGGGCTCAATGAGCAGTTCTTC
v_call: TRBV6-2/TRBV6-3
d_call: TRBD1
j_call: TRBJ2-1
clone_size: NA
cdr3_length: 15

cdr3_aa: CASSVDPDRDQPQHF
cdr3_nt: TGTGCCAGCAGCGTAGACCCAGACCGGGATCAGCCCCAGCATTTT
v_call: TRBV9
d_call: NA
j_call: TRBJ1-5
clone_size: NA
cdr3_length: 15

cdr3_aa: CASSQDLGRGETGNTIYF
cdr3_nt: TGTGCCAGCAGCCAAGATTTAGGAAGGGGCGAGACTGGAAACACCATATATTTT
v_call: TRBV3-1/TRBV3-2
d_call: NA
j_call: TRBJ1-3
clone_size: NA
cdr3_length: 18

cdr3_aa: CASTGGNAGANVLTF
cdr3_nt: TGTGCCAGTACGGGCGGGAATGCTGGGGCCAACGTCCTGACTTTC
v_call: TRBV19
d_call: NA
j_call: TRBJ2-6
clone_size: NA
cdr3_length: 15

cdr3_aa: CASGLGRVSGTEAFF
cdr3_nt: TGTGCTAGTGGTTTGGGGCGGGTATCGGGCACTGAAGCTTTCTTT
v_call: TRBV12-5
d_call: NA
j_call: TRBJ1-1
clone_size: NA
cdr3_length: 15

cdr3_aa: CASSDYQAGGHQPQHF
cdr3_nt: TGTGCCAGCAGCGACTATCAGGCCGGTGGGCATCAGCCCCAGCATTTT
v_call: TRBV7-9
d_call: NA
j_call: TRBJ1-5
clone_size: few
cdr3_length: 16

cdr3_aa: CASSLSGANTEAFF
cdr3_nt: TGTGCCAGCAGCTTGTCTGGGGCGAACACTGAAGCTTTCTTT
v_call: TRBV7-3
d_call: NA
j_call: TRBJ1-1
clone_size: NA
cdr3_length: 14

cdr3_aa: CATSEISTGGNYGYTF
cdr3_nt: TGTGCCACCAGCGAGATATCTACAGGGGGCAACTATGGCTACACCTTC
v_call: TRBV15
d_call: TRBD1
j_call: TRBJ1-2
clone_size: NA
cdr3_length: 16

cdr3_aa: CASSPDPPGAYTF
cdr3_nt: TGCGCCAGCAGCCCAGACCCCCCAGGGGCTTACACCTTC
v_call: TRBV4-3
d_call: NA
j_call: TRBJ1-2
clone_size: NA
cdr3_length: 13

cdr3_aa: CAWSPGQGYTIYF
cdr3_nt: TGTGCCTGGTCGCCGGGACAGGGATACACCATATATTTT
v_call: TRBV30
d_call: TRBD1
j_call: TRBJ1-3
clone_size: NA
cdr3_length: 13

cdr3_aa: CASSLVEGRGGFVNEKLFF
cdr3_nt: TGTGCCAGCAGCTTAGTAGAGGGGCGGGGAGGGTTCGTTAATGAAAAACTGTTTTTT
v_call: TRBV7-2
d_call: NA
j_call: TRBJ1-4
clone_size: NA
cdr3_length: 19

cdr3_aa: CSVAETGLTGNTIYF
cdr3_nt: TGCAGCGTCGCTGAAACGGGTCTTACTGGAAACACCATATATTTT
v_call: TRBV29-1
d_call: NA
j_call: TRBJ1-3
clone_size: many
cdr3_length: 15

cdr3_aa: CASRDRRATGELFF
cdr3_nt: TGTGCCAGCAGGGACAGGAGAGCCACCGGGGAGCTGTTTTTT
v_call: TRBV7-3
d_call: TRBD1
j_call: TRBJ2-2
clone_size: NA
cdr3_length: 14

cdr3_aa: CASSPPGGQLFF
cdr3_nt: TGTGCCAGCAGCCCCCCCGGGGGTCAACTGTTTTTT
v_call: TRBV3-1/TRBV3-2
d_call: NA
j_call: TRBJ1-4
clone_size: NA
cdr3_length: 12

cdr3_aa: CATSRDKSGPGNTIYF
cdr3_nt: TGTGCCACCAGCAGAGATAAGAGCGGTCCTGGAAACACCATATATTTT
v_call: TRBV15
d_call: NA
j_call: TRBJ1-3
clone_size: NA
cdr3_length: 16

cdr3_aa: CASSPDRSPLHF
cdr3_nt: TGTGCCAGCTCACCCGACAGATCGCCCCTCCACTTT
v_call: TRBV18
d_call: NA
j_call: TRBJ1-6
clone_size: few
cdr3_length: 12

cdr3_aa: CASSFGGRAGEQYF
cdr3_nt: TGTGCCAGCAGCTTCGGGGGGAGGGCCGGGGAGCAGTACTTC
v_call: TRBV28
d_call: TRBD2
j_call: TRBJ2-7
clone_size: NA
cdr3_length: 14

cdr3_aa: CASSENRGNSPLHF
cdr3_nt: TGTGCCAGCAGCGAAAACAGGGGAAATTCACCCCTCCACTTT
v_call: TRBV28
d_call: TRBD1
j_call: TRBJ1-6
clone_size: NA
cdr3_length: 14

cdr3_aa: CASREGQYTDTQYF
cdr3_nt: TGTGCCAGCAGGGAGGGACAGTACACAGATACGCAGTATTTT
v_call: TRBV5-4
d_call: NA
j_call: TRBJ2-3
clone_size: NA
cdr3_length: 14

cdr3_aa: CASSLVGQAGRGYTF
cdr3_nt: TGTGCCAGCAGCTTAGTAGGACAGGCCGGTCGGGGCTACACCTTC
v_call: TRBV7-9
d_call: TRBD1
j_call: TRBJ1-2
clone_size: NA
cdr3_length: 15

cdr3_aa: CASSQEAGLAGVRTYYGYTF
cdr3_nt: TGTGCCAGCAGCCAAGAGGCCGGGTTGGCAGGGGTAAGAACCTACTATGGCTACACCTTC
v_call: TRBV3-1/TRBV3-2
d_call: NA
j_call: TRBJ1-2
clone_size: NA
cdr3_length: 20

cdr3_aa: CAISAGRGSGSTEAFF
cdr3_nt: TGTGCCATCAGTGCAGGCAGGGGGAGTGGGAGCACTGAAGCTTTCTTT
v_call: TRBV10-3
d_call: TRBD1
j_call: TRBJ1-1
clone_size: NA
cdr3_length: 16

cdr3_aa: CASNSLPANTEAFF
cdr3_nt: TGTGCCAGCAATAGCCTCCCGGCCAACACTGAAGCTTTCTTT
v_call: TRBV2
d_call: NA
j_call: TRBJ1-1
clone_size: NA
cdr3_length: 14

cdr3_aa: CAISTQGGWGYTF
cdr3_nt: TGTGCCATCAGTACCCAGGGAGGGTGGGGCTACACCTTC
v_call: TRBV10-3
d_call: NA
j_call: TRBJ1-2
clone_size: NA
cdr3_length: 13

cdr3_aa: CASSLEQPDTQYF
cdr3_nt: TGTGCCAGCAGCTTAGAACAACCAGATACGCAGTATTTT
v_call: TRBV7-9
d_call: NA
j_call: TRBJ2-3
clone_size: NA
cdr3_length: 13

cdr3_aa: CASKEGTPQVGEQYF
cdr3_nt: TGTGCCAGCAAAGAAGGGACTCCTCAAGTGGGCGAGCAGTACTTC
v_call: TRBV6-5
d_call: NA
j_call: TRBJ2-7
clone_size: NA
cdr3_length: 15